The next 31 T cell receptor beta chains were all read from a single sample in a study of shared clonotypes between healthy human individuals. Method: immunoSEQ multiplex PCR; TCRdb's copy keeps in-frame clones and lacks some. The repertoire has about 1.1 million clones, about 84% of them found once; the top ten carry roughly 0.62%. Sequencing used memory CD4+ T cells from PBMCs. Subset noted: CD45RA-negative fraction. The source of these receptors is a man aged 18 to 30 in good health. Some clones in this sample may be carry-over from other donors' samples.

This clone was observed once. This chain links TRBV25-1 with TRBJ2-7; D is undetermined. CDR3 length equals 11 residues. Per the germline V gene, CDR1 is MGHDK and CDR2 is SYGVNS. The germline V and J ends were trimmed by 6 bases and 4 bases, with 7 bases remaining between them. This CDR3 reads CASSGVYEQYF. DNA of the CDR3: TGTGCCAGCAGCGGAGTGTACGAGCAGTACTTC.

The rearrangement joins TRBV2 to TRBJ2-1; 7 bases align to TRBD2. Germline V gene sequence: CDR1 SNHLY, CDR2 FYNNEI. The CDR3 covers 15 residues. V shed 4 bases, J shed 2 bases, and the junction held 5 bases outside the gene matches. The DNA for the CDR3 is TGTGCCAGCAGTGTAAGGGGACTAACCTACAATGAGCAGTTCTTC. Translating it yields CASSVRGLTYNEQFF.

The genes are TRBV5-1 and TRBJ2-2; 10 positions agree with TRBD2. Germline lookup yields CDR1 SGHRS and CDR2 YFSETQ. V was clipped by 2 bases and J by 4 bases; unmatched bases: 5. CDR3 length: 16 residues. CDR3 loop: CASSLPSSGGTGELFF. The CDR3 DNA follows: TGCGCCAGCAGCTTACCGTCTAGCGGGGGCACCGGGGAGCTGTTTTTT.

This clone has a handful of counts. The chain uses TRBV19 and TRBJ1-4, with D unresolved. Deletions cut 3 bases from V and 6 bases from J, with 14 bases between. Germline values: CDR1 LNHDA, CDR2 SQIVND (reference sequence). This CDR3 region has 15 residues. CDR3 protein: CASSIQPGLDEKLFF. The CDR3 DNA sequence: TGTGCCAGTAGTATCCAACCCGGTCTGGATGAAAAACTGTTTTTT.

In this sample, this clone turned up once. The rearrangement links TRBV25-1 to TRBJ1-3; perhaps TRBD1 as D (5 bases). Trimming took off 1 base at V and 0 bases at J, with 13 bases between the two ends. The CDR3 is 17 amino acids. Germline V gene data show CDR1 as MGHDK and CDR2 as SYGVNS. The CDR3 DNA sequence: TGTGCCAGCAGTGAATTATCGAGACAGACCTCTGGAAACACCATATATTTT. It specifies CASSELSRQTSGNTIYF.

The genes are TRBV14 and TRBJ1-2; D uncertain. In germline, CDR1 is SGHDN, CDR2 FVKESK. V dropped 4 bases and J dropped 4 bases, with 10 bases sitting between them. The CDR3 is 13 amino acids. CDR3 residues: CASSPTSAYGYTF. DNA for the CDR3: TGTGCCAGCAGCCCGACCTCGGCCTATGGCTACACCTTC.

This clone was found once. V gene TRBV5-5 combines with J gene TRBJ1-2; TRBD1 is a possible D gene (5 bases). Between the trimmed V and J ends, which lost 0 bases and 2 bases, there was a span of 11 bases. Germline CDR1 is SGHKS and CDR2 is YYEKEE (reference sequence). This CDR3 comprises 15 residues. The CDR3 protein is CASSLVGTENYGYTF. CDR3 sequence (DNA): TGTGCCAGCAGCTTGGTCGGGACTGAGAACTATGGCTACACCTTC. Complete variable domain (other parts from reference TRBV5-5 and TRBJ1-2): DAGVTQSPTHLIKTRGQQVTLRCSPISGHKSVSWYQQVLGQGPQFIFQYYEKEERGRGNFPDRFSARQFPNYSSELNVNALLLGDSALYLCASSLVGTENYGYTFGSGTRLTVV.

The chain has TRBV5-1 and TRBJ1-1, with a tentative D call TRBD1 (5 bases). Trimming removed 1 base at V and 8 bases at J, with 12 bases between. This CDR3 contains 13 residues. The germline V gene has CDR1 SGHRS and CDR2 YFSETQ. Here the CDR3 reads CASSLFSGAEAFF. In DNA, the CDR3 is TGCGCCAGCAGCTTGTTTAGCGGGGCCGAAGCTTTCTTT.

CDR3 nucleotide sequence: TGTGCCAGCAGTATAAGAGGGGGGCAGCCCCAGCATTTT. It specifies CASSIRGGQPQHF. V is TRBV7-2 and J is TRBJ1-5, with a weak D call TRBD1 (6 bases). Deletions cut 6 bases from V and 7 bases from J, with 13 bases between. The length of the CDR3 is 13 residues. CDR1 is SGHTA, CDR2 FQGNSA, per germline. Full variable domain (outside the CDR3, taken from reference TRBV7-2 and TRBJ1-5): GAGVSQSPSNKVTEKGKDVELRCDPISGHTALYWYRQSLGQGLEFLIYFQGNSAPDKSGLPSDRFSAERTGGSVSTLTIQRTQQEDSAVYLCASSIRGGQPQHFGDGTRLSIL.

The gene calls are TRBV7-8 and TRBJ2-1; D is unresolved. Germline CDR1 SGHVS, CDR2 FQNEAQ. The V end was cut by 5 bases, the J end by 0 bases, with 11 bases between. The CDR3 loop spans 15 amino acids. The CDR3 here is CASSDGSGSYNEQFF. As DNA, the CDR3 is TGTGCCAGCAGCGATGGGTCAGGCTCCTACAATGAGCAGTTCTTC.

This chain joins TRBV9 and TRBJ1-1, with a tentative D call TRBD1 (5 bases). The CDR3 length is 14 residues. Germline loops: CDR1 SGDLS, CDR2 YYNGEE. V lost 4 bases to trimming and J lost 3 bases, with 13 bases between them. CDR3 nucleotides: TGTGCCAGCAGCCCCCGGGACGGCTACACTGAAGCTTTCTTT. Its translation: CASSPRDGYTEAFF.

V and J are TRBV9 and TRBJ1-1; D is ambiguous. Trimming removed 4 bases from V and 4 bases from J, with 17 bases in between. The CDR3 contains 15 residues. The germline CDR1 and CDR2 sequences are SGDLS and YYNGEE. CDR3 nucleotides: TGTGCCAGCAGCCCCCCGGGCTTCGATGCCACTGAAGCTTTCTTT. This translates into CASSPPGFDATEAFF.

The rearrangement uses TRBV5-1 and TRBJ2-1; D is perhaps TRBD1 or TRBD2 (5 bases each). Germline V gene data show CDR1 as SGHRS and CDR2 as YFSETQ. V lost 0 bases and J lost 9, with 10 bases in between. The CDR3 length is 13 residues. CDR3 residues: CASSLDGAGEQFF. For the CDR3, the DNA is TGCGCCAGCAGCTTGGACGGGGCGGGTGAGCAGTTCTTC.

This clone was found a few times. The chain carries TRBV7-3 and TRBJ2-3; D may correspond to TRBD1 or TRBD2 (5 bases each). Germline V lookup: CDR1 SGHTA, CDR2 FQGTGA. V gave up 3 bases and J gave up 3 bases, with 13 bases separating them. The CDR3 loop spans 15 amino acids. The CDR3 region has the DNA TGTGCCAGCAGCTTTACCGGGGCCATGACAGATACGCAGTATTTT. Translation gives CASSFTGAMTDTQYF.

The chain couples TRBV2 to TRBJ2-5; TRBD1 agrees at 9 bases. There are 14 residues in the CDR3. The germline gives CDR1 SNHLY, CDR2 FYNNEI. V shed 6 bases, J shed 2 bases, and the junction held 4 bases outside the gene matches. Here the CDR3 reads CASSRTGDQETQYF. CDR3 sequence (DNA): TGTGCCAGCAGCCGGACAGGGGATCAAGAGACCCAGTACTTC. Based on the CDR3 plus reference TRBV2 and TRBJ2-5, the full variable domain is EPEVTQTPSHQVTQMGQEVILRCVPISNHLYFYWYRQILGQKVEFLVSFYNNEISEKSEIFDDQFSVERPDGSNFTLKIRSTKLEDSAMYFCASSRTGDQETQYFGPGTRLLVL.

This chain connects TRBV9 to TRBJ1-3; D call uncertain. CDR1 is SGDLS, CDR2 YYNGEE, per germline. This CDR3 is built from 14 residues. V lost 3 bases to trimming and J lost 4 bases, with 11 bases between them. The CDR3 nucleotides read TGTGCCAGCAGCGCTCCAGGCTACGGAAACACCATATATTTT. It specifies CASSAPGYGNTIYF.

This chain uses TRBV15 with TRBJ1-1, with 7 bases fitting TRBD1. From germline, CDR1 is LNHNV and CDR2 YYDKDF (reference sequence). The CDR3 contains 16 residues. V lost 1 base to trimming and J lost 1 base; unmatched junction nucleotides: 6. CDR3 coding DNA: TGTGCCACCAGCAGAGGGAAACAGGGGACGAACACTGAAGCTTTCTTT. It is translated as CATSRGKQGTNTEAFF.

V and J are TRBV2 and TRBJ2-5; TRBD1 aligns across 7 bases. Germline V lookup: CDR1 SNHLY, CDR2 FYNNEI. The CDR3 has 14 residues. J was trimmed by 4 bases and V by 5 bases; bases with no gene match: 7. The CDR3 nucleotides are TGTGCCAGCAGTAGGCAGGGGGTGGGAGAGACCCAGTACTTC. Its protein product is CASSRQGVGETQYF.

V usage is TRBV7-2 and J usage is TRBJ2-2, with D tentatively TRBD2 (5 bases). Germline CDR1 and CDR2: SGHTA and FQGNSA. The CDR3 is 14 residues long. The V gene lost 2 bases and the J gene lost 4 bases, with 8 bases spanning the gap. DNA for the CDR3: TGTGCCAGCAGCTTATCGGGGTTCACCGGGGAGCTGTTTTTT. Protein product: CASSLSGFTGELFF.

V and J are TRBV4-2 and TRBJ2-1; 10 bases align to TRBD2. CDR1 LGHNA and CDR2 YNFKEQ come from the germline V gene. Trimming cost V 5 bases and J 7 bases; bases outside gene matches: 8. The CDR3 sequence is 15 residues long. CDR3 loop: CASSAYSGRINEQFF. The CDR3, as DNA: TGTGCCAGCAGCGCTTATAGCGGGAGGATAAATGAGCAGTTCTTC.

This clone appeared a single time. This chain uses TRBV5-4 with TRBJ2-3; a weak D match, TRBD2 (7 bases). V lost 4 bases to trimming and J lost 6 bases, with 24 bases between them. Germline CDR1 is SGHNT and CDR2 is YYREEE (reference sequence). The CDR3 is 17 residues long. The CDR3 DNA follows: TGTGCCAGCAGCCGCGTCTCACGAGGGGGGGCGGCGGATACGCAGTATTTT. Its protein is CASSRVSRGGAADTQYF.

The rearrangement uses TRBV28 and TRBJ1-2; TRBD1 is a possible D gene (6 bases). The germline V gene has CDR1 MDHEN and CDR2 SYDVKM. V was pared by 2 bases and J by 8 bases, with 12 bases between. The CDR3 is 13 residues long. In nucleotides, the CDR3 is TGTGCCAGCAGTTTAAAGGGGGGCAGGGGCTACACCTTC. Translated, it gives CASSLKGGRGYTF.

This chain joins TRBV29-1 and TRBJ1-1, with D uncertain. Germline values: CDR1 SQVTM, CDR2 ANQGSEA. V lost 7 bases to trimming and J lost 1 base, with 10 bases between them. The CDR3 has 12 residues. The CDR3 reads CSGGEENTEAFF. For the CDR3, the DNA is TGCAGCGGCGGGGAGGAGAACACTGAAGCTTTCTTT.

This chain uses TRBV5-6 with TRBJ2-1, with 8 bases identical to TRBD2. The length of the CDR3 is 17 residues. The junction had 13 bases not matched to a gene; V was cut back by 2 bases and J by 6 bases. Germline V lookup: CDR1 SGHDT, CDR2 YYEEEE. Here the CDR3 reads CASSFWLVAGGRNEQFF. In nucleotides, the CDR3 is TGTGCCAGCAGCTTCTGGTTAGTCGCGGGAGGTCGCAATGAGCAGTTCTTC.

This clone has a handful of counts. The CDR3 coding sequence is TGTGCCAGCTCACCCGCGGACTCATGGGGCACCTTC. Amino acids: CASSPADSWGTF. This chain connects TRBV18 to TRBJ1-2; D unclear. The CDR3 runs 12 residues. Germline CDR1 and CDR2: KGHSH and LQKENI. V gave up 3 bases and J gave up 13 bases, with 15 bases separating them.

There are many counts of this clone. This chain connects TRBV6-1 to TRBJ2-1, with D possibly matching TRBD1 (6 bases). Trimming took 11 bases from V and 6 from J, leaving 23 bases between them. Germline lookup yields CDR1 MNHNS and CDR2 SASEGT. There are 15 residues in the CDR3. CDR3 residues: CASAVLAGEANEQFF. The CDR3 region has the DNA TGTGCCTCAGCAGTGTTGGCAGGGGAAGCCAATGAGCAGTTCTTC.

The rearrangement joins TRBV4-1 to TRBJ1-2; D gene ambiguous. The CDR3 extends over 16 amino acids. Germline assignment: CDR1 MGHRA and CDR2 YSYEKL. The V end was cut by 0 bases, the J end by 0 bases, with 11 bases between. The CDR3 loop reads CASSQEVQIANYGYTF. CDR3 in DNA: TGCGCCAGCAGCCAAGAAGTCCAGATCGCTAACTATGGCTACACCTTC.

J is TRBJ2-7 and V is TRBV28; tentative D call: TRBD2 (6 bases). This CDR3 has 16 residues. Looked up from germline, CDR1 is MDHEN and CDR2 is SYDVKM. The V end lost 5 bases, the J end lost 2 bases, and 19 bases lay between the germline ends. The CDR3 is CASSPGAAGKTYEQYF. CDR3 in DNA: TGTGCCAGCAGTCCCGGCGCGGCGGGAAAAACCTACGAGCAGTACTTC.

The chain joins TRBV6-6 to TRBJ1-1, with D unresolved. V dropped 5 bases and J dropped 3 bases, with 7 bases sitting between them. This CDR3 spans 12 amino acids. CDR1 MNHNY and CDR2 SVGAGI come from the germline V gene (reference sequence). The CDR3 bases are TGTGCCAGCAGTCAAGGGTACACTGAAGCTTTCTTT. Translation: CASSQGYTEAFF.

This clone was observed a few times. V and J are TRBV30 and TRBJ2-1; no clear D gene. The CDR3 contains 13 residues. V gave up 4 bases and J gave up 5 bases, with 12 bases separating them. CDR1 is GTSNPN, CDR2 SVGIG, per germline (reference sequence). CDR3 in amino acids: CAWNRLENNEQFF. For the CDR3, the DNA is TGTGCCTGGAATAGACTCGAGAACAATGAGCAGTTCTTC. Drawing the rest from reference TRBV30 and TRBJ2-1, the complete variable domain is SQTIHQWPATLVQPVGSPLSLECTVEGTSNPNLYWYRQAAGRGLQLLFYSVGIGQISSEVPQNLSASRPQDRQFILSSKKLLLSDSGFYLCAWNRLENNEQFFGPGTRLTVL.

The chain links TRBV4-3 to TRBJ2-7; no reliable D call. The CDR3 has 16 amino acids. Germline V gene sequence: CDR1 LGHNA, CDR2 YSLEER. Trimming removed 0 bases from V and 7 bases from J, with 19 bases in between. CDR3 amino acids: CASSQDPGPGWVEQYF. The CDR3 DNA follows: TGCGCCAGCAGCCAAGATCCCGGGCCAGGTTGGGTGGAGCAGTACTTC.